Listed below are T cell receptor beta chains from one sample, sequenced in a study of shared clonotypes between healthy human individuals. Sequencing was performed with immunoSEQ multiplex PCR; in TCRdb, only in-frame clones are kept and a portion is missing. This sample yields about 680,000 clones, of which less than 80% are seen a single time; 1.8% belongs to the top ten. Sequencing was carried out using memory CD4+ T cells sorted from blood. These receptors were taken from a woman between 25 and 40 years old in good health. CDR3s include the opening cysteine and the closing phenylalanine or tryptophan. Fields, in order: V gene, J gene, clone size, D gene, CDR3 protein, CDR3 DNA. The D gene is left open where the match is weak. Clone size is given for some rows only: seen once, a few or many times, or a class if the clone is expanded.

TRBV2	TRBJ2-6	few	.	CASSSLGGANVLTF	TGTGCCAGCAGTAGCCTTGGAGGGGCCAACGTCCTGACTTTC
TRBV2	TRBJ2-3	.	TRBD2	CASSEARASGTDTQYF	TGTGCCAGCAGTGAAGCGCGTGCTAGCGGGACAGATACGCAGTATTTT
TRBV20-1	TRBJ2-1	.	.	CRPDTYNEQFF	TGCAGGCCGGATACCTACAATGAGCAGTTCTTC
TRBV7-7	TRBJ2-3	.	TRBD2	CASSLGLAGGTDTQYF	TGTGCCAGCAGCTTAGGTCTAGCGGGAGGCACAGATACGCAGTATTTT
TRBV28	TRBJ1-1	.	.	CASSRQDINSEAFF	TGTGCCAGCAGTCGACAGGATATTAATTCTGAAGCTTTCTTT
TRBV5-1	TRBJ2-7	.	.	CASSPTTGTETYEQYF	TGCGCCAGCAGCCCTACCACCGGGACCGAGACCTACGAGCAGTACTTC
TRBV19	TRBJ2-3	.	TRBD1	CASSTGQGTDTQYF	TGTGCCAGTAGTACTGGACAGGGCACAGATACGCAGTATTTT
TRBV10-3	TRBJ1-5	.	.	CATGREGVGQPQHF	TGTGCCACGGGACGGGAGGGGGTAGGACAGCCCCAGCATTTT
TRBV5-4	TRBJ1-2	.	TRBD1	CASSLGTGAYGYTF	TGTGCCAGCAGCTTGGGGACAGGGGCCTATGGCTACACCTTC
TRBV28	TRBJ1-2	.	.	CASSGGARSYGYTF	TGTGCCAGCAGTGGGGGGGCGAGGAGCTATGGCTACACCTTC
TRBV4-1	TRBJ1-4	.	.	CASSQARVHEKLFF	TGCGCCAGCAGCCAAGCCAGGGTTCATGAAAAACTGTTTTTT
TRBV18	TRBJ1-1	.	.	CASSARYLNTEAFF	TGTGCCAGCTCGGCTCGCTATTTGAACACTGAAGCTTTCTTT
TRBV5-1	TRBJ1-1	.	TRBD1	CASSPQGVEAFF	TGCGCCAGCAGCCCACAGGGGGTAGAGGCTTTCTTT
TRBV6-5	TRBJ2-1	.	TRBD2	CASSYGRTSSYNEQFF	TGTGCCAGCAGTTACGGGAGGACTAGCAGCTACAATGAGCAGTTCTTC
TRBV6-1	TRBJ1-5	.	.	CASSEMGGQPQHF	TGTGCCAGCAGTGAAATGGGGGGTCAGCCCCAGCATTTT
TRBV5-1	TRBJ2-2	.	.	CASSLMVVDTGELFF	TGCGCCAGCAGCTTAATGGTCGTAGACACCGGGGAGCTGTTTTTT
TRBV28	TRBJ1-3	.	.	CASRVGNTIYF	TGTGCCAGCAGGGTAGGAAACACCATATATTTT
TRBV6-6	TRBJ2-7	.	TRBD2	CATRTSGRGKSLEQYF	TGTGCCACCCGGACTAGCGGGAGGGGGAAGTCTCTCGAGCAGTACTTC
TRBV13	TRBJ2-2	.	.	CASTGQNQGLAGELFF	TGTGCCTCAACAGGACAGAATCAGGGATTGGCCGGGGAGCTGTTTTTT
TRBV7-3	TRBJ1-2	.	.	CASSLGPTEGYTF	TGTGCCAGCAGCCTAGGACCTACCGAGGGCTACACCTTC
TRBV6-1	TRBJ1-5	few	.	CASSQVDNQPQHF	TGTGCCAGCAGTCAGGTAGACAATCAGCCCCAGCATTTT
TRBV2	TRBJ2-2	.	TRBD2	CASGGRAVTGELFF	TGTGCCAGCGGCGGGAGGGCCGTCACCGGGGAGCTGTTTTTT
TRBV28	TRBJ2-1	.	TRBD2	CASSGSGNNEQFF	TGTGCCAGCAGTGGTAGCGGGAACAATGAGCAGTTCTTC
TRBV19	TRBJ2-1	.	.	CASSIDTGRGGYNEQFF	TGTGCCAGTAGTATCGATACCGGGAGAGGTGGCTACAATGAGCAGTTCTTC
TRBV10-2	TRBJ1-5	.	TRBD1	CASSDDRARNQPQHF	TGCGCCAGCAGTGACGACAGGGCCCGCAATCAGCCCCAGCATTTT
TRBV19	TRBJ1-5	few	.	CASSNILNQPQHF	TGTGCCAGTAGTAACATCCTCAATCAGCCCCAGCATTTT
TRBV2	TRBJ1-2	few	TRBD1	CASKRDRTNYGYTF	TGTGCCAGCAAACGGGACAGGACTAACTATGGCTACACCTTC
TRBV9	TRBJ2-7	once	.	CASSAGAQTGTYEQYF	TGTGCCAGCAGCGCCGGGGCTCAAACGGGGACCTACGAGCAGTACTTC
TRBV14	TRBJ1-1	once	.	CASSQGYGNTEAFF	TGTGCCAGCAGCCAAGGGTATGGGAACACTGAAGCTTTCTTT
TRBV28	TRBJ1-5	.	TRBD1	CASTLFGTGGKQPQHF	TGTGCCAGCACCCTATTCGGGACAGGGGGCAAGCAGCCCCAGCATTTT
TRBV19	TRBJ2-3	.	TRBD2	CASSWSGIGTDTQYF	TGTGCCAGTAGTTGGAGCGGGATCGGCACAGATACGCAGTATTTT
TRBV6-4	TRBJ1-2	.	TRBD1	CASHPGQTGYGYTF	TGTGCCAGCCATCCGGGACAGACGGGCTATGGCTACACCTTC
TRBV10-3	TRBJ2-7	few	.	CAISDLNGGLYEQYF	TGTGCCATCAGTGATCTGAACGGGGGGCTATACGAGCAGTACTTC
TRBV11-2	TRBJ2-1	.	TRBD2	CASSLGTSGIINEQFF	TGTGCCAGCAGCTTAGGAACTAGCGGGATAATTAATGAGCAGTTCTTC
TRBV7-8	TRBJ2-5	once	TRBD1	CASSLGLTGTGARYQETQYF	TGTGCCAGCAGCTTAGGCCTCACCGGGACAGGGGCCAGATACCAAGAGACCCAGTACTTC